Each of the 20 T cell receptor beta chains below was sequenced from the same sample in a study of T cell repertoires in cytomegalovirus infection. TCRdb reprocessed the reads with MiXCR, giving one entry per CDR3 protein. The sample records about 230,000 distinct CDR3 sequences, roughly 22% being singletons. Sequences were obtained from CD8+ T cells from PBMCs. The receptors come from a human donor in good health (CMV status not recorded). Some clones in this sample may be carry-over from other donors' samples.

CDR3 DNA sequence: TGTGCCAGCAGCTCACCCCTCCAGGAGGGCCAACAAGGAGGCTACACCTTC. Protein product: CASSSPLQEGQQGGYTF. This chain links TRBV11-2 with TRBJ1-2; D unresolved. The V gene lost 4 bases and the J gene lost 8 bases, with 26 bases spanning the gap. This CDR3 region has 17 residues. Germline CDR1 is SGHAT and CDR2 is FQNNGV. Drawing the rest from reference TRBV11-2 and TRBJ1-2, the complete variable domain is EAGVAQSPRYKIIEKRQSVAFWCNPISGHATLYWYQQILGQGPKLLIQFQNNGVVDDSQLPKDRFSAERLKGVDSTLKIQPAKLEDSAVYLCASSSPLQEGQQGGYTFGSGTRLTVV.

Many counts were recorded for this clonotype. V usage is TRBV12-3 or TRBV12-4 and J usage is TRBJ2-3, with D maybe TRBD2 (6 bases). The V gene lost 8 bases and the J gene lost 3 bases, with 18 bases spanning the gap. The CDR3 is 15 amino acids. CDR3 sequence reads: CASVNRDSMTDTQYF. For the CDR3, the DNA is TGTGCCAGCGTCAACCGGGACTCGATGACAGATACGCAGTATTTT.

The chain joins TRBV7-2 to TRBJ2-5; D remains ambiguous. The CDR3 is 14 amino acids. Germline assignment: CDR1 SGHTA and CDR2 FQGNSA. With 5 bases removed from V and 4 bases from J, the gap between germline ends came to 14 bases. The CDR3 region is CTSSPSFYPETQYF. DNA of the CDR3: TGTACCAGCAGCCCATCCTTTTACCCAGAGACCCAGTACTTC.

The gene calls are TRBV29-1 and TRBJ1-2; a weak D match, TRBD1 (6 bases). The V end was cut by 4 bases, the J end by 4 bases, with 16 bases between. The CDR3 runs to 14 residues. CDR1 and CDR2 from the germline V gene are SQVTM and ANQGSEA. CDR3 in amino acids: CSVAIRTAVYGYTF. The CDR3 region has the DNA TGCAGCGTTGCGATAAGGACAGCCGTCTATGGCTACACCTTC.

This clonotype was found a few times. The chain combines TRBV12-3 or TRBV12-4 with TRBJ2-3; tentatively, D is TRBD1 or TRBD2 (7 bases each). The CDR3 length is 15 residues. V gave up 6 bases and J gave up 2 bases, with 15 bases separating them. As DNA, the CDR3 is TGTGCCAGCAGCTTACAGGGGAGGGACACAGATACGCAGTATTTT. The encoded protein is CASSLQGRDTDTQYF.

The sample holds a few counts of this clonotype. The DNA for the CDR3 is TGTGCCAGCAGTGTAGGAGGGACAGGGAAGACTGAAGCTTTCTTT. It codes for CASSVGGTGKTEAFF. V gene TRBV25-1 combines with J gene TRBJ1-1; 9 bases align to TRBD1. The CDR3 totals 15 residues. V lost 4 bases, J lost 5 bases, and 8 bases stayed unmatched. The germline CDR1 and CDR2 sequences are MGHDK and SYGVNS.

This clonotype showed up just a few times. The chain carries TRBV6-5 and TRBJ2-1, with D perhaps TRBD1 (6 bases). CDR3 length equals 13 residues. Germline V gene lookup returns CDR1 MNHEY and CDR2 SVGAGI. Trimming cost V 7 bases and J 2 bases, with 9 bases left between them. DNA of the CDR3: TGTGCCAGCACGGACAGCACCTACAATGAGCAGTTCTTC. It yields the protein CASTDSTYNEQFF.

This clonotype was observed a handful of times. The chain recombines TRBV5-1 with TRBJ1-1; the D is unclear. This CDR3 region has 16 residues. Germline V gene data show CDR1 as SGHRS and CDR2 as YFSETQ. V lost 1 base, J lost 2 bases, and 15 bases lay in between. CDR3 region: CASSLRQALLNTEAFF. The DNA for the CDR3 is TGCGCCAGCAGCTTGAGGCAGGCTCTTTTAAACACTGAAGCTTTCTTT.

This clonotype was found many times. The chain couples TRBV7-2 to TRBJ2-1; either TRBD1 or TRBD2 may fit D (5 bases each). V lost 1 base to trimming and J lost 5 bases, with 18 bases between them. The germline gives CDR1 SGHTA, CDR2 FQGNSA. This CDR3 has 17 residues. CDR3 in DNA: TGTGCCAGCAGCTTAGAATTCCGGGGCTACTTAGACAATGAGCAGTTCTTC. It codes for CASSLEFRGYLDNEQFF. Filled out from reference TRBV7-2 and TRBJ2-1, the complete variable domain reads GAGVSQSPSNKVTEKGKDVELRCDPISGHTALYWYRQSLGQGLEFLIYFQGNSAPDKSGLPSDRFSAERTGGSVSTLTIQRTQQEDSAVYLCASSLEFRGYLDNEQFFGPGTRLTVL.

J is TRBJ2-7 and V is TRBV30; no clear D. Germline V gives CDR1 GTSNPN, CDR2 SVGIG (reference sequence). V was cut by 1 base and J by 0 bases, with 10 bases left in between. The CDR3 has 14 residues. CDR3: CAWSGHQISYEQYF. DNA of the CDR3: TGTGCCTGGAGTGGACACCAGATCTCCTACGAGCAGTACTTC.

This clonotype turned up a few times. CDR3 protein: CASSWSQGEMGRETQYF. DNA of the CDR3: TGTGCCAGCAGCTGGTCGCAGGGGGAGATGGGCCGAGAGACCCAGTACTTC. The chain is built from TRBV2 and TRBJ2-5; 7 bases map to TRBD1. V lost 6 bases to trimming and J lost 4 bases; unmatched junction nucleotides: 17. The CDR3 spans 17 residues. CDR1 is SNHLY, CDR2 FYNNEI, per germline.

V gene TRBV20-1 combines with J gene TRBJ2-5, with D possibly matching TRBD1 (5 bases). V was pared by 0 bases and J by 7 bases, with 18 bases between. CDR3 length equals 15 residues. The germline V gene encodes CDR1 DFQATT and CDR2 SNEGSKA (reference sequence). DNA of the CDR3: TGCAGTGCTAGAGATAAAGACAGCGTCGGCTGGACCCAGTACTTC. Translated, it gives CSARDKDSVGWTQYF.

Only a few counts were recorded for this clonotype. The rearrangement links TRBV28 to TRBJ2-7; 7 bases line up with TRBD1. Germline loops: CDR1 MDHEN, CDR2 SYDVKM. V shed 6 bases, J shed 2 bases, and the junction held 7 bases outside the gene matches. The CDR3 extends over 14 amino acids. The CDR3 region has the DNA TGTGCCAGCAGCCCACCGGGACAGACCTACGAGCAGTACTTC. Protein: CASSPPGQTYEQYF. The full variable domain, with the rest looked up from reference TRBV28 and TRBJ2-7, is DVKVTQSSRYLVKRTGEKVFLECVQDMDHENMFWYRQDPGLGLRLIYFSYDVKMKEKGDIPEGYSVSREKKERFSLILESASTNQTSMYLCASSPPGQTYEQYFGPGTRLTVT.

The chain has TRBV20-1 and TRBJ2-2; 11 nucleotides line up with TRBD1. This CDR3 has 18 residues. Trimming cost V 5 bases and J 6 bases; bases outside gene matches: 17. The germline V gene has CDR1 DFQATT and CDR2 SNEGSKA (reference sequence). The CDR3 is CSAAPFRTGGLAAGELFF. For the CDR3, the DNA is TGCAGTGCTGCCCCCTTTCGGACAGGGGGCCTCGCGGCCGGGGAGCTGTTTTTT.

The chain couples TRBV27 to TRBJ2-2, with no clear D. The germline V and J ends were trimmed by 1 base and 2 bases, with 5 bases remaining between them. This CDR3 has 14 residues. Germline loops: CDR1 MNHEY, CDR2 SMNVEV (reference sequence). The CDR3 coding sequence is TGTGCCAGCAGTTTATATCCAAACACCGGGGAGCTGTTTTTT. Protein sequence: CASSLYPNTGELFF.

The count of this clonotype is one. The CDR3 coding sequence is TGCGCCAGCAGCGTAACCGGGACAGGGAATGAGCAGTTCTTC. It encodes CASSVTGTGNEQFF. The chain recombines TRBV5-1 with TRBJ2-1, with 9 bases that match TRBD1. The J segment lost 7 bases and the V segment lost 4 bases, leaving 6 bases of the junction unmatched. The CDR3 consists of 14 residues. Germline V gene lookup returns CDR1 SGHRS and CDR2 YFSETQ. Drawing the rest from reference TRBV5-1 and TRBJ2-1, the complete variable domain is KAGVTQTPRYLIKTRGQQVTLSCSPISGHRSVSWYQQTPGQGLQFLFEYFSETQRNKGNFPGRFSGRQFSNSRSEMNVSTLELGDSALYLCASSVTGTGNEQFFGPGTRLTVL.

This clonotype was picked up many times. This rearrangement joins TRBV6-2 or TRBV6-3 to TRBJ1-1; the D is unclear. V gave up 1 base and J gave up 5 bases, with 5 bases separating them. The CDR3 spans 12 residues. Germline CDR1 and CDR2: MNHEY and SVGEGT. As DNA, the CDR3 is TGTGCCAGCAGTTACTTAGGGACTGAAGCTTTCTTT. Protein sequence: CASSYLGTEAFF.

The rearrangement uses TRBV4-1 and TRBJ1-1, with TRBD1 identical over 7 bases. This CDR3 is built from 15 residues. Germline V gene lookup returns CDR1 MGHRA and CDR2 YSYEKL. V was pared by 0 bases and J by 4 bases, with 5 bases of the junction left unmatched. CDR3 nucleotide sequence: TGCGCCAGCAGCCAAGATCGGAGACAGGGCACTGAAGCTTTCTTT. The encoded protein is CASSQDRRQGTEAFF.

Comment on this clonotype: A much bigger clone sits one base away, suggesting this may be a read error. The genes are TRBV6-5 and TRBJ2-1; the D is unclear. The CDR3 has 14 amino acids. The germline V gene encodes CDR1 MNHEY and CDR2 SVGAGI. The DNA for the CDR3 is TGTGCCTGCAGTTACTCGTCCGCCTACAATGAGCAGTTCTTC. Amino acids: CACSYSSAYNEQFF.

This clonotype was counted at least ten times. The CDR3 DNA sequence: TGTGCCAGCAGCCACTGGACTAGCGGGGGAGCAGATACGCAGTATTTT. Protein product: CASSHWTSGGADTQYF. The V gene is TRBV7-9, the J gene TRBJ2-3, with 13 bases aligning to TRBD2. The CDR3 runs 16 residues. With V trimmed by 5 bases and J by 4 bases, 6 bases remained unmatched. Germline CDR1 is SEHNR and CDR2 is FQNEAQ (reference sequence). The full variable domain, rest sourced from reference TRBV7-9 and TRBJ2-3, is DTGVSQNPRHKITKRGQNVTFRCDPISEHNRLYWYRQTLGQGPEFLTYFQNEAQLEKSRLLSDRFSAERPKGSFSTLEIQRTEQGDSAMYLCASSHWTSGGADTQYFGPGTRLTVL.